The clone carrying this T cell receptor beta chain was seen ten or more times. During its preparation, the TCRbeta library received unique molecular identifiers. TCRdb itself ran the PCR reads through MiXCR, one entry per CDR3 protein. The table lists 200,000 to 300,000 distinct CDR3 sequences, 7.5% to 9.5% of them singletons. The source of the sample is a study of T-cell reconstitution after alpha-beta-depleted transplantation in children. CDR1 and CDR2 from the germline V gene are KGHSH and LQKENI. V lost 5 bases, J lost 14 bases, and 15 bases stayed unmatched. The CDR3 runs 16 residues. The material sequenced was PBMCs, mostly from graft donor cells, taken 180 days after TCRalphabeta/CD19-depleted stem cell transplant. This TCR came from a male patient between 5 and 17 years old who had a stem cell transplant for acute lymphoblastic leukemia, so the T cells may come from the graft donor. The genes are TRBV18 and TRBJ2-1, with 13 bases lining up with TRBD2. CDR3 nucleotide sequence: TGTGCCAGCTCATCCCGACTAGCGGGAGGAGGAGATATGGAGTTCTTC. It codes for CASSSRLAGGGDMEFF. The full variable domain, rest sourced from reference TRBV18 and TRBJ2-1, is NAGVMQNPRHLVRRRGQEARLRCSPMKGHSHVYWYRQLPEEGLKFMVYLQKENIIDESGMPKERFSAEFPKEGPSILRIQQVVRGDSAAYFCASSSRLAGGGDMEFFGPGTRLTVL.